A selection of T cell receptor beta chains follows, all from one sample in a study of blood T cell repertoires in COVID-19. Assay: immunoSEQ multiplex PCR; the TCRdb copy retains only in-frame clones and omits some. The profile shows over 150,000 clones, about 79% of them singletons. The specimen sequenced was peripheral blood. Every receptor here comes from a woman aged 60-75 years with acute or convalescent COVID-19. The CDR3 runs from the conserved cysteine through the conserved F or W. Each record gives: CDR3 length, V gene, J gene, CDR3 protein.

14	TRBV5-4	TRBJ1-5	CASSRDGGNQPQHF
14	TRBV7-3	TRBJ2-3	CASRPGGAGDTQYF
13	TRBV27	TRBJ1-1	CASSFGESTEAFF
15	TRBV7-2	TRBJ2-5	CASSLMSAIKETQYF
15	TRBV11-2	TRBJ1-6	CASAPGGRNNSPLHF
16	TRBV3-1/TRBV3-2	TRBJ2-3	CASSQAGGLSTDTQYF
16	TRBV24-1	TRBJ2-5	CATSDKGADRGETQYF
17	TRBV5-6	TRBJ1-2	CASSLRQGAKGGYGYTF
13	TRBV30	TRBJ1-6	CAWGFNDRVPLHF
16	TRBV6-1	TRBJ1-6	CASSADTGSYNSPLHF
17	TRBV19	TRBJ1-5	CASSILATGMINQPQHF
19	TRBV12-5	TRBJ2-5	CASGLTGLADNLYQETQYF
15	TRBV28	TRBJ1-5	CASSLSKGARQPQHF
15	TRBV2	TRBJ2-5	CASNRDRRSQETQYF
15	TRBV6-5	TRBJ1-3	CASSYSGTGGNTIYF
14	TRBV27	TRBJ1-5	CASSPGQINQPQHF
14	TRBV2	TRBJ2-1	CASSDRGGAQEQFF
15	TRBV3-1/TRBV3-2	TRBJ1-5	CASSQGTGSGQPQHF
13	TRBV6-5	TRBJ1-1	CASSNTMNTEAFF
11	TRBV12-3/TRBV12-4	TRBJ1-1	CASSSGQLTFF
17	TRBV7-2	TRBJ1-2	CASSSPRTGGKGYGYTF
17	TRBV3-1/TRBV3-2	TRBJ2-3	CASSQDLQGAHTDTQYF
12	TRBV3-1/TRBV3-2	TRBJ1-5	CASSVGDQPQHF
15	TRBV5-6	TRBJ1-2	CASSWNPDRRYGYTF
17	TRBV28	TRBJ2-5	CASSPTWGGHPRETQYF
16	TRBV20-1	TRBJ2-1	CSASYGTRSSYNEQFF
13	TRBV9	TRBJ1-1	CASSVAMNTEAFF
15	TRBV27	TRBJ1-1	CASRLMGGVNTEAFF
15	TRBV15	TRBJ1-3	CATSRVGGAGNTIYF
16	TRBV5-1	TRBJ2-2	CASSSSIDSKSGELFF
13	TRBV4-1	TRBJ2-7	CASSQDRVYEQYF
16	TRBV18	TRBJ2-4	CASSPSTGLAKNIQYF
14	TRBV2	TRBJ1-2	CASRAGTGTYGYTF
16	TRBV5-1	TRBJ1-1	CASSLQWTGLGTEAFF
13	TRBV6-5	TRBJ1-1	CASSYILSTEAFF
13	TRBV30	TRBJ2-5	CASSGGDQETQYF
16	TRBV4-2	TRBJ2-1	CASSQGSWAGANEQFF
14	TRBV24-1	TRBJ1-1	CATSDLGGPGGAFF
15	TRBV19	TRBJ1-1	CASSIVVTGNTEAFF
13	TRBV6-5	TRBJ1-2	CASSQDRSYGYTF